The 29 T cell receptor beta chains in this list originate from one sample, sequenced in a study of blood T cells in healthy people across ages (dated by TCRdb to the mid-2010s). Receptor amplification or capture employed 5' RACE. For sequencing, an Illumina HiSeq 2500 was employed. A second roughly 6 to 12 cycle PCR used a sample-barcoded 5' primer and a J-beta primer mix. The public reads were reprocessed in TCRdb via fastp at Q25 and MiXCR, keeping in-frame beta chains. Entries are consolidated by CDR3 protein sequence, retaining the most common genes and DNA. The sample table shows about a million distinct CDR3 sequences, and around 54% are seen once. About 21% of the sample is in the top ten clones. The material sequenced was blood. The source is a woman aged 55-70 years in good health.

A single count supports this clonotype. The rearrangement links TRBV12-3 or TRBV12-4 to TRBJ1-1, with a weak D call TRBD1 (6 bases). There are 14 residues in the CDR3. V lost 7 bases, J lost 10 bases, and 22 bases lay in between. The CDR3 DNA is TGTGCCAGCACCCTTAGTCGAGGGGGGGGCGGAGCTTTCTTT. Translating it yields CASTLSRGGGGAFF.

V is TRBV6-6 and J is TRBJ2-3; D is ambiguous. Germline V gives CDR1 MNHNY, CDR2 SVGAGI (reference sequence). The CDR3 runs 15 residues. Trimming took off 2 bases at V and 0 bases at J, with 9 bases between the two ends. The CDR3 nucleotides are TGTGCCAGCAGTTACGGCCAATCTAGCACAGATACGCAGTATTTT. Encoded protein: CASSYGQSSTDTQYF.

CDR3 region: CASSYSGRGGEQYF. In DNA form, the CDR3 reads TGTGCCAGCAGTTACTCGGGCAGAGGCGGCGAGCAGTACTTC. This chain connects TRBV6-2 or TRBV6-3 to TRBJ2-7; D is unresolved. V gave up 0 bases and J gave up 6 bases, with 12 bases separating them. CDR1 MNHEY and CDR2 SVGEGT come from the germline V gene. The CDR3 extends over 14 amino acids.

Remarks on this clonotype: One junction end disagrees with the germline gene, perhaps due to a read error. The chain carries TRBV29-1 and TRBJ2-5, with a tentative D call TRBD2 (6 bases). The CDR3 is 13 residues long. Germline V gives CDR1 SQVTM, CDR2 ANQGSEA. The DNA of the CDR3 is TGCAACGTTGGGGGGAACGCCCAAGGGACCCAGTACTTC. It is translated as CNVGGNAQGTQYF.

Points on this clonotype: A junction end diverges from the germline sequence, so it may reflect a read error. V is TRBV20-1 and J is TRBJ2-1, with a possible D match to TRBD2 (5 bases). CDR1 DFQATT and CDR2 SNEGSKA come from the germline V gene (reference sequence). The CDR3 extends over 17 amino acids. CDR3 coding DNA: TGCAGTGCTAGAGATCTGAAGGGAGTTCTTTTCTACGATGAGCAGTTCTTC. This translates into CSARDLKGVLFYDEQFF.

This rearrangement joins TRBV12-3 or TRBV12-4 to TRBJ1-2; no definite D call. CDR3 size: 12 residues. V lost 7 bases and J 4 bases, leaving 10 bases between the germline ends. The CDR3 DNA follows: TGTGCCAGCACCCCGGGTGGCTATGGCTACACCTTC. This sequence encodes CASTPGGYGYTF.

This clonotype was found a few times. The rearrangement links TRBV12-3 or TRBV12-4 to TRBJ2-6; D unresolved. V lost 6 bases, J lost 0 bases, and 12 bases lay in between. This CDR3 is 16 amino acids long. The chain's CDR3 is CASRTRHISGANVLTF. The CDR3 nucleotides read TGTGCCAGCAGGACCCGACATATCTCTGGGGCCAACGTCCTGACTTTC.

This chain connects TRBV20-1 to TRBJ2-1, with a possible D match to TRBD2 (6 bases). Germline-derived CDR1 and CDR2 are DFQATT and SNEGSKA (reference sequence). This CDR3 has 14 amino acids. V lost 5 bases to trimming and J lost 7 bases, with 18 bases between them. CDR3 sequence reads: CSAEEAGRGNEQFF. DNA for the CDR3: TGCAGTGCTGAAGAGGCGGGAAGGGGTAATGAGCAGTTCTTC.

V and J are TRBV6-6 and TRBJ2-1; TRBD1 or TRBD2 may be the D gene (5 bases each). Trimming removed 6 bases from V and 6 bases from J, with 21 bases in between. The CDR3 sequence is 16 residues long. Germline CDR1 and CDR2: MNHNY and SVGAGI (reference sequence). Here the CDR3 reads CASSPGWGRSGNEQFF. The CDR3 DNA reads TGTGCCAGCAGCCCAGGGTGGGGACGGTCGGGCAATGAGCAGTTCTTC.

The chain couples TRBV12-3 or TRBV12-4 to TRBJ2-7, with 12 bases matching TRBD1. The V segment lost 4 bases and the J segment 2 bases; nucleotides outside the gene matches: 12. This CDR3 comprises 18 residues. The CDR3 DNA reads as TGTGCCAGCAGTTATAGCCCCTTCGGGACAGGGGGCACCTACGAGCAGTACTTC. This codes for CASSYSPFGTGGTYEQYF.

In its sample, this clonotype was seen once. The chain carries TRBV15 and TRBJ2-7; D is unclear. The end of the DNA is better explained by TRBJ2-5, so the J call may be wrong. CDR3 length equals 13 residues. Germline loops: CDR1 LNHNV, CDR2 YYDKDF (reference sequence). The CDR3 nucleotides read TGTGCCACCAGCAGAGATAGGATGGAGACCCAGTACTTC. Translating gives CATSRDRMETQYF.

The chain employs TRBV4-2 and TRBJ2-7; D may be TRBD1 or TRBD2 (6 bases each). CDR3 length: 13 amino acids. CDR1 is LGHNA, CDR2 YNFKEQ, per germline. Between the trimmed V and J ends, which lost 5 bases and 6 bases, there was a span of 14 bases. The CDR3 protein is CASSSRGLGEQYF. The DNA for the CDR3 is TGTGCCAGCAGCTCCAGGGGACTGGGCGAGCAGTACTTC.

The chain joins TRBV9 to TRBJ2-4; D is perhaps TRBD2 (6 bases). This CDR3 spans 20 amino acids. Germline V gives CDR1 SGDLS, CDR2 YYNGEE. V lost 2 bases, J lost 6 bases, and 30 bases lay in between. The CDR3 loop reads CASSVGEDWGRREERNIQYF. The CDR3 nucleotides read TGTGCCAGCAGCGTCGGTGAGGACTGGGGCCGGAGGGAGGAAAGAAACATTCAGTACTTC. The whole variable domain, remainder taken from reference TRBV9 and TRBJ2-4, is DSGVTQTPKHLITATGQRVTLRCSPRSGDLSVYWYQQSLDQGLQFLIQYYNGEERAKGNILERFSAQQFPDLHSELNLSSLELGDSALYFCASSVGEDWGRREERNIQYFGAGTRLSVL.

The gene calls are TRBV12-3 or TRBV12-4 and TRBJ2-1; D is possibly TRBD2 (6 bases). V lost 2 bases, J lost 6 bases, and 11 bases lay in between. The CDR3 loop spans 14 amino acids. CDR3 sequence reads: CASSLLVGGNEQFF. CDR3 bases: TGTGCCAGCAGTTTATTAGTGGGGGGCAATGAGCAGTTCTTC.

The sample holds one count of this clonotype. V is TRBV7-2 and J is TRBJ1-1, with 10 bases identical to TRBD1. Germline-derived CDR1 and CDR2 are SGHTA and FQGNSA. The CDR3 has 16 amino acids. V lost 5 bases and J lost 4; bases outside the gene matches: 10. The CDR3 region has the DNA TGTGCCAGCAGCCCGAGGGGACAGGGGTATATCACTGAAGCTTTCTTT. This gives the protein CASSPRGQGYITEAFF.

The CDR3 region is CASSPHTSGRASDTQYF. CDR3 DNA: TGTGCCAGCAGCCCCCACACTAGCGGGAGGGCCTCAGATACGCAGTATTTT. This sequence joins TRBV7-2 and TRBJ2-3; 13 bases are shared with TRBD2. The CDR3 runs 17 residues. CDR1 and CDR2 (germline): SGHTA, FQGNSA. The trim removed 5 bases at V and 4 bases at J, leaving 9 bases unmatched. Based on the CDR3 plus reference TRBV7-2 and TRBJ2-3, the full variable domain is GAGVSQSPSNKVTEKGKDVELRCDPISGHTALYWYRQSLGQGLEFLIYFQGNSAPDKSGLPSDRFSAERTGGSVSTLTIQRTQQEDSAVYLCASSPHTSGRASDTQYFGPGTRLTVL.

The chain carries TRBV18 and TRBJ2-4; 10 positions match TRBD2. TRBJ2-7 matches the DNA end more closely, so the J call is doubtful. Germline lookup yields CDR1 KGHSH and CDR2 LQKENI. CDR3 size: 14 residues. The chain's CDR3 is CASSRVLAGDEQYF. The CDR3 coding sequence is TGTGCCAGCTCACGGGTGCTAGCGGGAGACGAGCAGTACTTC.

The V call is TRBV4-1, the J call TRBJ2-4; TRBD2 is a possible D gene (5 bases). The V gene's germline CDR1 is MGHRA and CDR2 YSYEKL. There are 18 residues in the CDR3. The V end lost 0 bases, the J end lost 0 bases, and 15 bases lay between the germline ends. This CDR3 reads CASSQEDFRTLAKNIQYF. The CDR3 coding sequence is TGCGCCAGCAGCCAAGAGGACTTCCGGACGCTAGCCAAAAACATTCAGTACTTC.

The chain links TRBV27 to TRBJ2-1, with D maybe TRBD2 (6 bases). Trimming pared 8 bases from V and 2 bases from J, leaving 10 bases between. The CDR3 has 13 amino acids. Germline V gene sequence: CDR1 MNHEY, CDR2 SMNVEV (reference sequence). The CDR3 coding sequence is TGTGCCAGCGGGGGGACTGCCTACAATGAGCAGTTCTTC. Residues: CASGGTAYNEQFF.

The V call is TRBV20-1, the J call TRBJ1-2; D perhaps matches TRBD1 (6 bases). Germline V lookup: CDR1 DFQATT, CDR2 SNEGSKA (reference sequence). CDR3 size: 16 residues. V was trimmed by 3 bases and J by 8 bases, leaving 25 bases between them. The CDR3 coding sequence is TGCAGTGCTAGTCAGCAACACAGGCTGAAGGGGGGCGGCTACACCTTC. Translation: CSASQQHRLKGGGYTF.

The V gene is TRBV29-1, the J gene TRBJ2-7; D assignment may be TRBD1 or TRBD2 (6 bases each). This CDR3 has 14 residues. The V and J ends lost 6 bases and 2 bases respectively, with 17 bases between them. Germline-derived CDR1 and CDR2 are SQVTM and ANQGSEA. CDR3 DNA: TGCAGCGTCGCAGGGGACTCAGTGCCCTACGAGCAGTACTTC. Protein: CSVAGDSVPYEQYF.

This clonotype was seen only a few times. The CDR3 DNA reads as TGTGCCAGCAGCGAGACTAGCGGACTAGCCAAAAACATTCAGTACTTC. It specifies CASSETSGLAKNIQYF. This chain connects TRBV28 to TRBJ2-4; 9 nucleotides line up with TRBD2. The ends lost 6 bases at V and 0 bases at J; junction bases unmatched: 6. The germline V gene has CDR1 MDHEN and CDR2 SYDVKM. There are 16 residues in the CDR3.

About this clonotype itself: One end of the junction fails to match germline, which may point to a read error. The V gene is TRBV27, the J gene TRBJ2-7; 9 bases line up with TRBD1. The germline V gene encodes CDR1 MNHEY and CDR2 SMNVEV (reference sequence). There are 15 residues in the CDR3. The CDR3 reads CASSPHGTGSSEQYF. The CDR3 coding sequence is TGTGCCAGCAGTCCGCACGGGACAGGGTCCTCCGAGCAGTACTTC.

Note on this clonotype: A much bigger clone sits one base away, suggesting this may be a read error. The chain employs TRBV4-1 and TRBJ2-5, with TRBD2 matching 8 bases. CDR1 MGHRA and CDR2 YSYEKL come from the germline V gene. The CDR3 runs to 13 residues. V shed 5 bases and J 10 bases; nucleotides not matched to a gene: 9. This CDR3 reads CASSETSEGDQYF. Here the CDR3 DNA reads TGCGCCAGCAGCGAGACTAGCGAGGGAGACCAGTACTTC.

This clonotype was observed once. This chain links TRBV27 with TRBJ2-6, with D uncertain. V gave up 2 bases and J gave up 0 bases, with 14 bases separating them. Germline CDR1 is MNHEY and CDR2 is SMNVEV (reference sequence). The CDR3 consists of 18 residues. The CDR3 region is CASSLLSVWSSGANVLTF. The CDR3 DNA reads as TGTGCCAGCAGTTTACTCAGTGTATGGAGCTCTGGGGCCAACGTCCTGACTTTC.

This clonotype has only one observation. J is TRBJ2-7 and V is TRBV15, with 9 bases fitting TRBD2. CDR3 length: 18 amino acids. CDR1 is LNHNV and CDR2 is YYDKDF in the germline V gene (reference sequence). Losses at the gene ends were 0 bases for V and 3 bases for J; bases not matched to a gene: 12. DNA of the CDR3: TGTGCCACCAGCAGAGATTCCGGCGGGAGGGGGTCGAACTACGAGCAGTACTTC. Translated: CATSRDSGGRGSNYEQYF.

The chain employs TRBV20-1 and TRBJ2-1; TRBD2 is a possible D gene (6 bases). V shed 6 bases and J shed 7 bases, with 13 bases lying between them. The CDR3 is 12 amino acids. Germline V gives CDR1 DFQATT, CDR2 SNEGSKA (reference sequence). The chain's CDR3 is CSARRTINEQFF. DNA of the CDR3: TGCAGTGCCAGAAGGACTATAAATGAGCAGTTCTTC.

This clonotype was observed a handful of times. The chain couples TRBV20-1 to TRBJ1-2; D ambiguous. The CDR3 spans 13 residues. Trimming took off 5 bases at V and 4 bases at J, with 14 bases between the two ends. In germline, CDR1 is DFQATT, CDR2 SNEGSKA (reference sequence). The CDR3 loop reads CSALLVGFYGYTF. Here the CDR3 DNA reads TGCAGTGCTCTTCTGGTCGGGTTCTATGGCTACACCTTC.

The chain carries TRBV28 and TRBJ2-7; possibly TRBD2 for D (6 bases). The germline CDR1 and CDR2 sequences are MDHEN and SYDVKM. The CDR3 spans 13 residues. Trimming stripped 8 bases from V and 2 bases from J, with 13 bases between. This CDR3 reads CASRWGLTYEQYF. The DNA of the CDR3 is TGTGCCAGCCGGTGGGGACTTACCTACGAGCAGTACTTC.